What follows is one T cell receptor (beta chain) and its context. Its matching antigen is unknown. Here immunoSEQ multiplex PCR was the method, and the copy in TCRdb shows in-frame clones only, minus some. The repertoire holds 150,000 to 200,000 clones, with less than 90% as singletons. The data were taken from a study of T cell responses to AZD1222 COVID-19 vaccine. Trimming removed 5 bases at V and 2 bases at J, with 6 bases between. This CDR3 has 12 residues. Germline CDR1 is PRHDT and CDR2 is FYEKMQ (reference sequence). Study findings and constraints: Samples come after the peak T cell response, not at day 14.

The chain employs TRBV13 and TRBJ1-1; no clear D. The clonotype originates from an adult in good health. The sample was peripheral blood, taken on day 0 of AZD1222 vaccination. For the CDR3, the DNA is TGTGCCAGCAGCGCGTCTAACACTGAAGCTTTCTTT. This encodes CASSASNTEAFF.